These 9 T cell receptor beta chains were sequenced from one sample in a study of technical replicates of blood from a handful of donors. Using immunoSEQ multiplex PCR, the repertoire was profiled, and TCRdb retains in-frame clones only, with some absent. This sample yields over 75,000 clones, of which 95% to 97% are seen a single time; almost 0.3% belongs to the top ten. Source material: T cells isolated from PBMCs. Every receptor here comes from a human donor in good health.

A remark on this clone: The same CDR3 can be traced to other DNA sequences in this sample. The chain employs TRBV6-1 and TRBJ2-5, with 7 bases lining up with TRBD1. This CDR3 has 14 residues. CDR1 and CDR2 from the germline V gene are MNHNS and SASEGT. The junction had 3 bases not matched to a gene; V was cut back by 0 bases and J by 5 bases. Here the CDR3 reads CASSEAGQQETQYF. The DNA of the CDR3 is TGTGCCAGCAGTGAAGCGGGACAGCAGGAGACCCAGTACTTC.

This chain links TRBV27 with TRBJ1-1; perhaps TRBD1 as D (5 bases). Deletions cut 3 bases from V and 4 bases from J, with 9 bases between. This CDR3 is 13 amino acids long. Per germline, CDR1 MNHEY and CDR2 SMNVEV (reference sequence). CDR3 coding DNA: TGTGCCAGCAGTTTCTCGGGGGGCACTGAAGCTTTCTTT. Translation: CASSFSGGTEAFF.

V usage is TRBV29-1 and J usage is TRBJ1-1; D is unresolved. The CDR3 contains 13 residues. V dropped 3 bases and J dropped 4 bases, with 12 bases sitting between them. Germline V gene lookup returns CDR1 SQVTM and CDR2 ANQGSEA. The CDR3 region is CSVDFLGGTEAFF. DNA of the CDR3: TGCAGCGTTGACTTTCTCGGAGGCACTGAAGCTTTCTTT.

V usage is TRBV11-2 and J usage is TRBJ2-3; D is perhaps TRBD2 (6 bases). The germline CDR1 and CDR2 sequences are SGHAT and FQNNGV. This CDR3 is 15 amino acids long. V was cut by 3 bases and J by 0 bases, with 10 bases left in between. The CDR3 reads CASSFLGTSTDTQYF. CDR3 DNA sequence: TGTGCCAGCAGCTTTCTCGGGACTAGCACAGATACGCAGTATTTT.

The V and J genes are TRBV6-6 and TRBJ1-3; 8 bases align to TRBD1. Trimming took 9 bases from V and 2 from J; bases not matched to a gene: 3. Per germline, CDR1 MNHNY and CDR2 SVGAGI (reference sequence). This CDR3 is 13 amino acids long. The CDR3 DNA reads TGTGCCAGTCAACAGGGGGCTGGAAACACCATATATTTT. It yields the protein CASQQGAGNTIYF.

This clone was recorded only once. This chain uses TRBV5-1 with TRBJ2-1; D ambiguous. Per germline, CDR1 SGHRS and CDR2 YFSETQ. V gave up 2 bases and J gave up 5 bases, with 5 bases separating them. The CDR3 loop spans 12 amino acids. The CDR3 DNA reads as TGCGCCAGCAGCTTAAACAACAATGAGCAGTTCTTC. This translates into CASSLNNNEQFF. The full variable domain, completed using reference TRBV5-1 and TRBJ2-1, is KAGVTQTPRYLIKTRGQQVTLSCSPISGHRSVSWYQQTPGQGLQFLFEYFSETQRNKGNFPGRFSGRQFSNSRSEMNVSTLELGDSALYLCASSLNNNEQFFGPGTRLTVL.

In DNA form, the CDR3 reads TGCGCCAGCAGCCAAGTAATTACGGGGGAGGACACTGAAGCTTTCTTT. It codes for CASSQVITGEDTEAFF. The V call is TRBV4-1, the J call TRBJ1-1; weak D call: TRBD1 (5 bases). The CDR3 is 16 residues long. Germline lookup yields CDR1 MGHRA and CDR2 YSYEKL. Trimming took off 1 base at V and 3 bases at J, with 15 bases between the two ends.

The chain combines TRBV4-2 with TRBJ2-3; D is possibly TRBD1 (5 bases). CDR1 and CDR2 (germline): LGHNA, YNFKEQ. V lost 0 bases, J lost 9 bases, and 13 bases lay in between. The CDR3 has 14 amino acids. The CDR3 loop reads CASSQEGVGETQYF. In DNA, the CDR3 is TGTGCCAGCAGCCAAGAAGGGGTAGGAGAGACGCAGTATTTT.

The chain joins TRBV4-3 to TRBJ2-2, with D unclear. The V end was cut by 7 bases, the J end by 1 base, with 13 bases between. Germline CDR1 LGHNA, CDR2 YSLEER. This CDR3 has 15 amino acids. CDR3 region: CASTENLGNTGELFF. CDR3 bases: TGCGCCAGCACCGAAAATCTAGGGAACACCGGGGAGCTGTTTTTT.